These T cell receptor beta chains were read from a single sample in a study of cytomegalovirus exposure and HLA in healthy donors. Produced via immunoSEQ multiplex PCR; TCRdb's table is partial and in-frame only. The sample lists fewer than 200,000 clones; more than 70% were seen once. The sequenced sample was PBMCs. The receptor source for this set is a male donor in good health and CMV-seronegative. Both conserved end residues are part of each CDR3. D genes are given only for firm matches. Only part of the rows carry a size: once, few, many, or a class if the clone is expanded.

TRBV13	.	TRBJ2-3	TRBD2	TGTGCCAGCAGCCCAGCGACTAGCGGGTCATATACGCAGTATTTT	CASSPATSGSYTQYF
TRBV9	.	TRBJ2-1	TRBD2	TGTGCCAGCAGCTCCCGACTAGCGAGGCATGAGCAGTTCTTC	CASSSRLARHEQFF
TRBV11-1	.	TRBJ2-7	TRBD1	TGTGCCAGCAGCTTCCCGGGACAGGGTCCGCGGGAGCAGTACTTC	CASSFPGQGPREQYF
TRBV5-5	.	TRBJ2-2	TRBD2	TGTGCCAGCAGCTTATACGGGGGGGCCGGCACCGGGGAGCTGTTTTTT	CASSLYGGAGTGELFF
TRBV18	.	TRBJ1-2	.	TGTGCCAGCTCACCGGGTTCGGGGGGATATGGCTACACCTTC	CASSPGSGGYGYTF
TRBV23-1	.	TRBJ2-2	.	TGCGCCAGCAGTCACAGGGGCTGGAACACCGGGGAGCTGTTTTTT	CASSHRGWNTGELFF
TRBV30	.	TRBJ2-7	TRBD2	TGTGCCTGGAATGCGGGGGGCTACGAGCAGTACTTC	CAWNAGGYEQYF
TRBV7-9	.	TRBJ2-7	.	TGTGCCAGCACTGAGGGCCCTACCTACGAGCAGTACTTC	CASTEGPTYEQYF
TRBV5-5	once	TRBJ1-6	.	TGTGCCAGCAGCTTGCCAACGGGCAGGGCCTATAATTCACCCCTCCACTTT	CASSLPTGRAYNSPLHF
TRBV11-3	.	TRBJ2-3	TRBD2	TGTGCCAGCAGCTTGGGCGGGGGGACCACAGATACGCAGTATTTT	CASSLGGGTTDTQYF
TRBV6-4	.	TRBJ2-1	TRBD1	TGTGCCAGCAGCAGGGACAGGGTACGATACAATGAGCAGTTCTTC	CASSRDRVRYNEQFF
TRBV11-2	.	TRBJ2-1	.	TGTGCCAGCAGTCGAGGACAGCAGACCTACAATGAGCAGTTCTTC	CASSRGQQTYNEQFF
TRBV7-2	.	TRBJ2-3	.	TGTGCCAGCAGCTTAGCGGGCTCAGGCGCCGATACGCAGTATTTT	CASSLAGSGADTQYF